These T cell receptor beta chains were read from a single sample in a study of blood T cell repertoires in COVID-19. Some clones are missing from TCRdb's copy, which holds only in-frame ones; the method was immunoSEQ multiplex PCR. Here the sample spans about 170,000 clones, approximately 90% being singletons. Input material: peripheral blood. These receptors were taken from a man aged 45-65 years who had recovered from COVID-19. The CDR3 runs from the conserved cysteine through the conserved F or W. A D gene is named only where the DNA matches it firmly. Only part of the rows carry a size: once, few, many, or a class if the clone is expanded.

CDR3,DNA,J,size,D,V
CASSPAQGNQPQHF,TGTGCCAGCTCACCGGCCCAGGGGAATCAGCCCCAGCATTTT,TRBJ1-5,-,-,TRBV18
CASSLGQTPNTEAFF,TGTGCCAGCAGCCTGGGACAGACCCCGAACACTGAAGCTTTCTTT,TRBJ1-1,-,TRBD1,TRBV11-2
CASSGWTSGAFETQYF,TGTGCCAGCAGCGGATGGACTAGCGGAGCCTTCGAGACCCAGTACTTC,TRBJ2-5,once,TRBD2,TRBV9
CAISRQDGETQYF,TGTGCCATCAGTAGACAGGACGGGGAGACCCAGTACTTC,TRBJ2-5,-,-,TRBV10-3
CASSYTGGGGSNQPQHF,TGTGCCAGCAGTTACACTGGCGGGGGCGGGAGCAATCAGCCCCAGCATTTT,TRBJ1-5,-,-,TRBV6-2/TRBV6-3
CASSPLGTGRDRLNTEAFF,TGTGCCAGCAGCCCCCTCGGAACAGGGCGAGATCGGTTGAACACTGAAGCTTTCTTT,TRBJ1-1,-,-,TRBV21-1
CASSVGQGDTGYTF,TGCGCCAGCAGCGTGGGACAGGGTGATACTGGCTACACCTTC,TRBJ1-2,once,TRBD1,TRBV5-1
CASSRDSTSSYEQYF,TGTGCCAGCAGCCGCGACTCTACAAGCTCCTACGAGCAGTACTTC,TRBJ2-7,-,-,TRBV7-2
CASSERTGANYGYTF,TGTGCCAGCAGTGAGCGGACAGGGGCTAACTATGGCTACACCTTC,TRBJ1-2,-,TRBD1,TRBV6-1
CASRATSGELFF,TGCGCCAGCAGGGCCACGTCCGGGGAGCTGTTTTTT,TRBJ2-2,-,-,TRBV10-1
CASSRDRGSHEQYF,TGTGCCAGCAGCCGGGACAGGGGAAGTCACGAGCAGTACTTC,TRBJ2-7,once,TRBD1,TRBV7-9
CASKTSGGRSGANVLTF,TGTGCCAGCAAAACTAGCGGGGGGCGCTCAGGGGCCAACGTCCTGACTTTC,TRBJ2-6,once,TRBD2,TRBV4-2
CASSPLSGASEQYF,TGTGCCAGCTCACCACTTTCGGGAGCGAGCGAGCAGTACTTC,TRBJ2-7,-,-,TRBV18
CASSFRTGGNTEAFF,TGTGCCAGCAGCTTCCGGACAGGAGGGAACACTGAAGCTTTCTTT,TRBJ1-1,-,TRBD1,TRBV7-9
CASSYLGQGGYGYTF,TGTGCCAGCAGTTACTTGGGACAGGGTGGCTATGGCTACACCTTC,TRBJ1-2,-,TRBD1,TRBV6-5
CASSLAGRDGYTF,TGTGCCAGCAGCTTGGCAGGGAGGGATGGCTACACCTTC,TRBJ1-2,-,-,TRBV5-1
CATLPGQYSNQPQHF,TGTGCCACTCTCCCGGGACAGTATAGCAATCAGCCCCAGCATTTT,TRBJ1-5,few,TRBD1,TRBV19
CASSLGTGDYGYTF,TGTGCCAGTAGTCTCGGGACAGGGGACTATGGCTACACCTTC,TRBJ1-2,-,TRBD1,TRBV19
CATSGGVTEAFF,TGTGCCACCAGTGGGGGGGTCACTGAAGCTTTCTTT,TRBJ1-1,-,-,TRBV24-1
CSVLTLAGTLAKNIQYF,TGCAGCGTTCTTACACTAGCGGGTACCCTAGCCAAAAACATTCAGTACTTC,TRBJ2-4,-,TRBD2,TRBV29-1
CASSKTSYGYTF,TGTGCCAGCAGTAAAACCAGCTATGGCTACACCTTC,TRBJ1-2,once,-,TRBV6-5
CASSLGQRNTGELFF,TGTGCCAGCAGCCTGGGACAACGGAACACCGGGGAGCTGTTTTTT,TRBJ2-2,-,-,TRBV7-8
CASSTTPGLRNTIYF,TGTGCCAGCAGCACCACTCCAGGACTCAGAAACACCATATATTTT,TRBJ1-3,-,-,TRBV21-1
CASSVEGDSNQPQHF,TGTGCCAGCAGCGTAGAGGGGGATAGCAATCAGCCCCAGCATTTT,TRBJ1-5,-,-,TRBV9
CASSQGAQPQYF,TGCGCCAGCAGCCAAGGGGCTCAACCACAGTACTTC,TRBJ2-7,-,-,TRBV4-3
CASKDRFATNEKLFF,TGTGCCAGCAAAGACAGGTTTGCAACTAATGAAAAACTGTTTTTT,TRBJ1-4,-,-,TRBV6-5
CASSLAGELNEQFF,TGTGCCAGCAGCTTGGCGGGAGAACTCAATGAGCAGTTCTTC,TRBJ2-1,-,-,TRBV5-4
CASSRLGTGENQPQHF,TGTGCCAGCAGTCGACTTGGGACAGGGGAAAATCAGCCCCAGCATTTT,TRBJ1-5,-,TRBD1,TRBV6-6
CASREDSGGVSYEQYF,TGTGCCAGCAGGGAAGATAGCGGGGGGGTCTCCTACGAGCAGTACTTC,TRBJ2-7,-,TRBD2,TRBV7-2
CATSRERGGQGESGSYEQYF,TGTGCCACCAGTAGAGAGAGGGGAGGACAGGGAGAAAGCGGGTCCTACGAGCAGTACTTC,TRBJ2-7,once,TRBD1,TRBV15
CASRQQAHSGNTIYF,TGTGCCAGCAGACAACAGGCTCACTCTGGAAACACCATATATTTT,TRBJ1-3,-,-,TRBV6-5
CAVGGGSSTDTQYF,TGTGCCGTGGGGGGGGGTTCTAGCACAGATACGCAGTATTTT,TRBJ2-3,-,TRBD2,TRBV6-5
CASSWDREETQYF,TGTGCCAGCAGTTGGGACAGAGAAGAGACCCAGTACTTC,TRBJ2-5,-,TRBD1,TRBV6-5
CASSAGSGMGTDTQYF,TGTGCCAGCAGCGCCGGTAGCGGGATGGGCACAGATACGCAGTATTTT,TRBJ2-3,-,TRBD2,TRBV7-2
CASSLERLGGSSTDTQYF,TGTGCCAGCAGCTTAGAGAGGCTAGGTGGGTCTAGCACAGATACGCAGTATTTT,TRBJ2-3,-,-,TRBV7-8